This T cell receptor (beta chain) was captured by sequencing in a study of vaccination and CD4 T cells after COVID-19. About the study: Following dose two, a median approximately 72 days (range 14 to 241) passed before post-vaccine samples were taken.

There are 16 residues in the CDR3. V gave up 1 base and J gave up 2 bases, with 16 bases separating them. CDR1 is DFQATT, CDR2 SNEGSKA, per germline (reference sequence). This clonotype was counted only a few times. Its specificity is not known. As to time point: late sampling 161 to 241 days after vaccination in a few convalescent patients. Treatment in this sample: roughly 11-day PBMC culture with coronavirus spike peptide pools or control peptides (ViraFEST assay). ViraFEST used peptide pools to expand antigen-specific T cells before TCR sequencing. Scientists ran DNA taken from cultured CD4+ T cells through the Oncomine TCR Beta short-read assay for sequencing. Each CDR3 protein is one row after TCRdb ran MiXCR on the PCR reads. The repertoire holds approximately 24,000 distinct CDR3 sequences, roughly 27% seen once, with roughly 6.6% in the top ten.

The clonotype was recovered from a human donor who had recovered from COVID-19. The material was CD4+ T cells from blood, cultured in vitro, obtained about 7 months after SARS-CoV-2 vaccination. The chain uses TRBV20-1 and TRBJ2-3; D perhaps matches TRBD2 (5 bases). In DNA, the CDR3 is TGCAGTGCTAGAGCCGGGTGGGCGGGTCCCACAGATACGCAGTATTTT. Translation: CSARAGWAGPTDTQYF.